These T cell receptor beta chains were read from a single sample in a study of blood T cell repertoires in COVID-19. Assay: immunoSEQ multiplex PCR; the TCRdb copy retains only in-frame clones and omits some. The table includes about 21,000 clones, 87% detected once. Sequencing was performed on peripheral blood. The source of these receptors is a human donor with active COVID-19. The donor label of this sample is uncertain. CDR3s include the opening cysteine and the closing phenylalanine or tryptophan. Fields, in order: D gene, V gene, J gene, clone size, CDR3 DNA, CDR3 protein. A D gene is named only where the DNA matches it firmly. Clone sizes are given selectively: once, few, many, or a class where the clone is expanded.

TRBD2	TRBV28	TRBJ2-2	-	TGTGCCAGCAGCCGGGGACTAGCTGCGAACACCGGGGAGCTGTTTTTT	CASSRGLAANTGELFF
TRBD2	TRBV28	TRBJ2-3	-	TGTGCCAGCAGTTTATGGACTAGCGGGAGGTTCACAGATACGCAGTATTTT	CASSLWTSGRFTDTQYF
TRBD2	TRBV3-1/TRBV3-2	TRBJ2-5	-	TGTGCCAGCAGCCAGGGACTAGCGGGGGTTTCGGGACAAGAGACCCAGTACTTC	CASSQGLAGVSGQETQYF
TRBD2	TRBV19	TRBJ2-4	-	TGTGCCAGTAGTATAACTAGCGGGAGGTACGAAAACATTCAGTACTTC	CASSITSGRYENIQYF
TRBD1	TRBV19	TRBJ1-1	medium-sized	TGTGCCAGTAGTATTTATGGGACAGCAAACACTGAAGCTTTCTTT	CASSIYGTANTEAFF
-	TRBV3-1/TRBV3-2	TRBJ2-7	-	TGTGCCAGCAGCCATACAGGGAACGAGCAGTACTTC	CASSHTGNEQYF
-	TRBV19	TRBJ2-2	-	TGTGCCAGTAGTGGAAAAAGGGGCACCGGGGAGCTGTTTTTT	CASSGKRGTGELFF
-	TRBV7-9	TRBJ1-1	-	TGTGCCAGCAGCTTTACAGAGAACACTGAAGCTTTCTTT	CASSFTENTEAFF
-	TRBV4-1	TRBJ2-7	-	TGCGCCAGCAGCCAATTGGCGCGCGGGACCATGTACGAGCAGTACTTC	CASSQLARGTMYEQYF
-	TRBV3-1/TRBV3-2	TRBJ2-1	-	TGTGCCAGCAGCCACAGCGGTAGCTCCTACAATGAGCAGTTCTTC	CASSHSGSSYNEQFF
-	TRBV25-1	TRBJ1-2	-	TGTGCCAGCAGTGAAGGGGACTGGGACCTATGGGGCTACACCTTC	CASSEGDWDLWGYTF
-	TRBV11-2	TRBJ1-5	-	TGTGCCAGCAGCTTAGATGGGGGGATTAGCAATCAGCCCCAGCATTTT	CASSLDGGISNQPQHF
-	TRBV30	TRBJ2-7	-	TGTGCCTGGAGTACAACGGGAGTAAGAGAGCAGTACTTC	CAWSTTGVREQYF
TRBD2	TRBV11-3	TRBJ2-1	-	TGTGCCAGCAGCCGTAGCGGGAGGATCAATGAGCAGTTCTTC	CASSRSGRINEQFF
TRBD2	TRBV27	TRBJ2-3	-	TGTGCCAGCAGCCTAGCGGGATATAACACAGATACGCAGTATTTT	CASSLAGYNTDTQYF
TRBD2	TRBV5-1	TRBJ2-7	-	TGCGCCAGCAGCTCACCGACTAGCGGGAACTACGAGCAGTACTTC	CASSSPTSGNYEQYF
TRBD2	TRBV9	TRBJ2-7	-	TGTGCCAGCAGCCCTCGGCTAGCGGGAGAGTACGAGCAGTACTTC	CASSPRLAGEYEQYF
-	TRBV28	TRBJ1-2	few	TGTGCCAGCAGTTCTAGTCCGCTTAACTATGGCTACACCTTC	CASSSSPLNYGYTF
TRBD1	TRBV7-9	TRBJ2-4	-	TGTGCCAGCAGCTCGTGGGACAGAGCCAAAAACATTCAGTACTTC	CASSSWDRAKNIQYF
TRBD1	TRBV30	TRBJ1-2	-	TGTGCCTGGAGTGGACAGGGCTATGGCTACACCTTC	CAWSGQGYGYTF
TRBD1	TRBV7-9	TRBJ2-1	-	TGTGCCAGCAGCTGGACAGGGGATGTCGATGAGCAGTTCTTC	CASSWTGDVDEQFF
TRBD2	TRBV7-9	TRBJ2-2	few	TGTGCCAGCAGCTCCATGTCACTAGCGGAAACCGGGGAGCTGTTTTTT	CASSSMSLAETGELFF
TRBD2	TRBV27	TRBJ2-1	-	TGTGCCAGCTGGCTTGCGGGAGGACATGAGCAGTTCTTC	CASWLAGGHEQFF
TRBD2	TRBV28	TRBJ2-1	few	TGTGCCAGCAGTTTTGGGGGACTAGCGGACAATGAGCAGTTCTTC	CASSFGGLADNEQFF
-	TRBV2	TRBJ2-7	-	TGTGCCAGCAGTGGTAGGGGTTACGAGCAGTACTTC	CASSGRGYEQYF
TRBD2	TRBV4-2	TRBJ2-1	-	TGTGCCAGCAGCCAATCAACTAATAGGGGACTAGCAGTCTTC	CASSQSTNRGLAVF
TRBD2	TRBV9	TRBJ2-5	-	TGTGCCAGCAGCGTAGTCGGACTAGCGCAAGAGACCCAGTACTTC	CASSVVGLAQETQYF
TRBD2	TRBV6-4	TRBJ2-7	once	TGTGCCAGCAAAAACCGGTTGGGGGCGGGAGGGCCCCACGAGCAGTACTTC	CASKNRLGAGGPHEQYF
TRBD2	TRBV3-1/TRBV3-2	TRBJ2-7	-	TGTGCCAGCAGCCGGCGGGAGGACTACGAGCAGTACTTC	CASSRREDYEQYF
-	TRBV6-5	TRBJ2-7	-	TGTGCCAGCGCCTTCCAGGGCGTTAAGGACGAGCAGTACTTC	CASAFQGVKDEQYF
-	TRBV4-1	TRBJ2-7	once	TGCGCCAGCAGCCACCTAATCGGCGGAGCCTACGAGCAGTACTTC	CASSHLIGGAYEQYF
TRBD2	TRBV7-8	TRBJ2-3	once	TGTGCCAGCACCCTGACTAGCGTTAGCACAGATACGCAGTATTTT	CASTLTSVSTDTQYF
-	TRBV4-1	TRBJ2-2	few	TGCGCCAGCAGCCAGGGGGAACAGGGCCCCGGGGAGCTGTTTTTT	CASSQGEQGPGELFF
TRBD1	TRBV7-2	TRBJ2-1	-	TGTGCCAGCAGCTTATCTTTGGGACAGGGCTACAATGAGCAGTTCTTC	CASSLSLGQGYNEQFF
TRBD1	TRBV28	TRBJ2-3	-	TGTGCCAGCAGTTCCGACGGGACAGGGGCTAGCACAGATACGCAGTATTTT	CASSSDGTGASTDTQYF
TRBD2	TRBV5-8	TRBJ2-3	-	TGTGCCAGCAGCCCAAGACTAGCGGGAATCACAGATACGCAGTATTTT	CASSPRLAGITDTQYF
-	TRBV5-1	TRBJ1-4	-	TGCGCCAGCAGCAAGGGGCAGATAACTAATGAAAAACTGTTTTTT	CASSKGQITNEKLFF
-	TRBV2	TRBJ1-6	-	TGTGCCAGCACCGAAAGGACACGTTATAATTCACCCCTCCACTTT	CASTERTRYNSPLHF
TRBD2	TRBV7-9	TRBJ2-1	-	TGTGCCAGCAGCTTGGGCGGGAGTGCCTACAATGAGCAGTTCTTC	CASSLGGSAYNEQFF
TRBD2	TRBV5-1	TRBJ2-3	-	TGCGCCAGCAGTTCTAGCGGGTCCGCCCCAGATACGCAGTATTTT	CASSSSGSAPDTQYF
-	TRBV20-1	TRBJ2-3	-	TGCAGTGCTCTAAGCACAGATACGCAGTATTTT	CSALSTDTQYF
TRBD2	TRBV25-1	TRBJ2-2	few	TGTGCCAGCAGAGCTAGCGGAACTAACACCGGGGAGCTGTTTTTT	CASRASGTNTGELFF
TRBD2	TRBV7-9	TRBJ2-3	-	TGTGCCAGCAGCCCCCAAGGGGGAGGACTAGCGATAGATACGCAGTATTTT	CASSPQGGGLAIDTQYF
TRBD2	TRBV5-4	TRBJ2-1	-	TGTGCCAGCACCAAATCGGGGGGGGCCTACAATGAGCAGTTCTTC	CASTKSGGAYNEQFF
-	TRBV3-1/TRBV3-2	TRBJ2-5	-	TGTGCCAGCAGCCAAGCTCCGGGGGAACAGTACTTC	CASSQAPGEQYF
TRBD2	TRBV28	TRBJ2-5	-	TGTGCCAGCTACGCGGGAGACGGAGAGACCCAGTACTTC	CASYAGDGETQYF
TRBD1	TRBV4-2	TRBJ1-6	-	TGTGCCAGCAGCCAAGATCGACAGGGGAATTCACCCCTCCACTTT	CASSQDRQGNSPLHF
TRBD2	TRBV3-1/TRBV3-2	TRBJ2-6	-	TGTGCCAGCAGCCAAGAGAAAGCGGGAGGGCCAAGGGGGGCCAACGTCCTGACTTTC	CASSQEKAGGPRGANVLTF
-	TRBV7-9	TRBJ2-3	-	TGTGCCAGCAGCACTAGGTGGGCGGAGGTAGATACGCAGTATTTT	CASSTRWAEVDTQYF
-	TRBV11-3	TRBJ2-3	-	TGTGCCAGCAGCTTCTGGGACCCGGAGGGGACAGATACGCAGTATTTT	CASSFWDPEGTDTQYF
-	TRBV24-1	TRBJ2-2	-	TGTGCCACCAGGGGAGAATACACCGGGGAGCTGTTTTTT	CATRGEYTGELFF
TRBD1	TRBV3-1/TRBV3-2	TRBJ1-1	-	TGTGCCAGCAGCCAAGTCAGGGGGGTAGGAGAGAACACTGAAGCTTTCTTT	CASSQVRGVGENTEAFF
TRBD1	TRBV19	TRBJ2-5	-	TGTGCCAGTAGTATAGGGGGACAGTCCGGCAGGGAGACCCAGTACTTC	CASSIGGQSGRETQYF